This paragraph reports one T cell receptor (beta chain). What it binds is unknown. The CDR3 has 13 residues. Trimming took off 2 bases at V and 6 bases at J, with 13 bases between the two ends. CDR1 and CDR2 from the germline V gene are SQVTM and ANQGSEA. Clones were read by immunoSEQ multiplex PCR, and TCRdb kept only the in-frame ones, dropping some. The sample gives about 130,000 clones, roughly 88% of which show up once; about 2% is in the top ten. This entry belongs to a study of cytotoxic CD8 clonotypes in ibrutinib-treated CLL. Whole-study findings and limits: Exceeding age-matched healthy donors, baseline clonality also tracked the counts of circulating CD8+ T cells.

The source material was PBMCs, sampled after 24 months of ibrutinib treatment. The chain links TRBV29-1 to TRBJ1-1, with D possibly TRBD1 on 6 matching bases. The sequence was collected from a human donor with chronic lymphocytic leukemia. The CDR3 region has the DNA TGCAGCGTTGAACTTTCAGGGGCCCCTGAAGCTTTCTTT. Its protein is CSVELSGAPEAFF.